The rows below give T cell receptor beta chains drawn from one sample of a study of T cells in Graves' hyperthyroidism and ophthalmopathy. MiXCR was run by TCRdb on the multiplex PCR reads, yielding one entry per CDR3 protein. The table includes 350,000 or so distinct CDR3 sequences, about a sixth detected once. The sample consisted of blood. Every receptor here comes from a woman in her twenties or thirties with Graves' hyperthyroidism that later progressed to Graves' ophthalmopathy. Both conserved end residues are part of each CDR3. A D gene is named only where the DNA matches it firmly. Clone size is shown for a subset of rows, as once, few, many or a class of expanded clone.

j_gene: TRBJ2-1
abundance: -
d_gene: TRBD1
v_gene: TRBV27
CDR3aa: CASSLQGGARSVQFF
CDR3nt: TGTGCCAGCAGTTTACAAGGGGGCGCGAGGAGTGTGCAGTTCTTC

j_gene: TRBJ2-7
abundance: many
d_gene: -
v_gene: TRBV2
CDR3aa: CASSGGTFISEQYF
CDR3nt: TGTGCCAGCAGTGGGGGGACTTTCATCTCCGAGCAGTACTTC

j_gene: TRBJ1-4
abundance: -
d_gene: -
v_gene: TRBV27
CDR3aa: CASSLYATNEKLFF
CDR3nt: TGTGCCAGCAGTCTTTATGCAACTAATGAAAAACTGTTTTTT

j_gene: TRBJ2-7
abundance: many
d_gene: -
v_gene: TRBV27
CDR3aa: CASSLGAHYEQYF
CDR3nt: TGTGCCAGCAGTTTAGGGGCCCACTACGAGCAGTACTTC

j_gene: TRBJ2-1
abundance: -
d_gene: TRBD2
v_gene: TRBV25-1
CDR3aa: CASSESRARLAELYNEQFF
CDR3nt: TGTGCCAGCAGTGAATCCAGGGCTCGGCTAGCGGAATTATACAATGAGCAGTTCTTC

j_gene: TRBJ2-2
abundance: many
d_gene: TRBD2
v_gene: TRBV28
CDR3aa: CASSSPAGTSGHTGELFF
CDR3nt: TGTGCCAGCAGTTCGCCTGCCGGGACTAGCGGGCACACCGGGGAGCTGTTTTTT

j_gene: TRBJ2-1
abundance: -
d_gene: TRBD2
v_gene: TRBV27
CDR3aa: CASSFGTSLRSEQFF
CDR3nt: TGTGCCAGCAGTTTCGGGACTAGCCTCAGGAGTGAGCAGTTCTTC

j_gene: TRBJ1-1
abundance: few
d_gene: -
v_gene: TRBV5-1
CDR3aa: CASSLFATMNTEAFF
CDR3nt: TGCGCCAGCAGCTTGTTTGCAACTATGAACACTGAAGCTTTCTTT

j_gene: TRBJ2-7
abundance: many
d_gene: TRBD1
v_gene: TRBV2
CDR3aa: CASTEGTGTHEQYF
CDR3nt: TGTGCCAGCACCGAGGGGACAGGGACCCACGAGCAGTACTTC

j_gene: TRBJ1-5
abundance: many
d_gene: -
v_gene: TRBV12-3/TRBV12-4
CDR3aa: CASSFATDSQPQHF
CDR3nt: TGTGCCAGCAGTTTTGCAACAGATAGTCAGCCCCAGCATTTT

j_gene: TRBJ2-1
abundance: -
d_gene: TRBD2
v_gene: TRBV11-2
CDR3aa: CASSMTSGRRTYNEQFF
CDR3nt: TGTGCCAGCAGCATGACTAGCGGGAGGAGGACCTACAATGAGCAGTTCTTC

j_gene: TRBJ2-7
abundance: -
d_gene: -
v_gene: TRBV6-5
CDR3aa: CASSSASAYEQYF
CDR3nt: TGTGCCAGCAGTTCCGCAAGTGCCTACGAGCAGTACTTC

j_gene: TRBJ2-7
abundance: many
d_gene: -
v_gene: TRBV27
CDR3aa: CASRYQGGPYEQYF
CDR3nt: TGTGCCAGCAGGTACCAGGGTGGCCCCTACGAGCAGTACTTC

j_gene: TRBJ1-1
abundance: -
d_gene: -
v_gene: TRBV30
CDR3aa: CAWSDPVRLYTEAFF
CDR3nt: TGTGCCTGGAGCGACCCTGTACGTCTCTACACTGAAGCTTTCTTT

j_gene: TRBJ2-7
abundance: -
d_gene: -
v_gene: TRBV30
CDR3aa: CAWSVPRELDEQYF
CDR3nt: TGTGCCTGGAGTGTACCCCGGGAGTTGGACGAGCAGTACTTC

j_gene: TRBJ2-1
abundance: many
d_gene: -
v_gene: TRBV5-1
CDR3aa: CASSLAPVGIDNEQFF
CDR3nt: TGCGCCAGCAGCTTGGCCCCAGTGGGTATTGACAATGAGCAGTTCTTC

j_gene: TRBJ2-7
abundance: many
d_gene: -
v_gene: TRBV27
CDR3aa: CASSFSVRHEQYF
CDR3nt: TGTGCCAGCAGTTTCTCCGTCCGTCACGAGCAGTACTTC

j_gene: TRBJ1-5
abundance: -
d_gene: -
v_gene: TRBV20-1
CDR3aa: CSAEKGRADNQPQHF
CDR3nt: TGCAGTGCCGAGAAGGGGCGGGCAGATAATCAGCCCCAGCATTTT

j_gene: TRBJ1-1
abundance: -
d_gene: -
v_gene: TRBV28
CDR3aa: CASSHLTTLGAFF
CDR3nt: TGTGCCAGCAGCCATCTGACCACCCTTGGCGCTTTCTTT

j_gene: TRBJ2-4
abundance: many
d_gene: TRBD2
v_gene: TRBV12-3/TRBV12-4
CDR3aa: CASSPKAGLAGGIAKNIQYF
CDR3nt: TGTGCCAGCAGTCCAAAAGCCGGACTAGCGGGGGGGATAGCCAAAAACATTCAGTACTTC

j_gene: TRBJ1-2
abundance: many
d_gene: -
v_gene: TRBV2
CDR3aa: CASSAGLTAFYGYTF
CDR3nt: TGTGCCAGCAGTGCCGGGTTGACAGCTTTCTATGGCTACACCTTC

j_gene: TRBJ2-3
abundance: -
d_gene: -
v_gene: TRBV4-2
CDR3aa: CASSQEGRTTDTQYF
CDR3nt: TGTGCCAGCAGCCAAGAGGGGCGTACCACAGATACGCAGTATTTT

j_gene: TRBJ1-4
abundance: many
d_gene: -
v_gene: TRBV18
CDR3aa: CASSHGRVNEKLFF
CDR3nt: TGTGCCAGCTCACACGGCAGGGTGAATGAAAAACTGTTTTTT

j_gene: TRBJ2-7
abundance: many
d_gene: TRBD1
v_gene: TRBV10-3
CDR3aa: CAISERQGYEQYF
CDR3nt: TGTGCCATCAGTGAGAGACAGGGCTACGAGCAGTACTTC

j_gene: TRBJ2-7
abundance: many
d_gene: -
v_gene: TRBV11-2
CDR3aa: CASSPWYEQYF
CDR3nt: TGTGCCAGCAGCCCGTGGTACGAGCAGTACTTC

j_gene: TRBJ1-1
abundance: few
d_gene: TRBD1
v_gene: TRBV6-5
CDR3aa: CASSYPIEGAPDTEAFF
CDR3nt: TGTGCCAGCAGTTACCCCATTGAGGGGGCGCCGGACACTGAAGCTTTCTTT

j_gene: TRBJ1-2
abundance: -
d_gene: -
v_gene: TRBV20-1
CDR3aa: CSARGRFRSDIDDYHHYGYTF
CDR3nt: TGCAGTGCTAGGGGTAGATTTCGGTCGGACATCGACGACTACCATCACTATGGCTACACCTTC

j_gene: TRBJ1-5
abundance: -
d_gene: -
v_gene: TRBV6-1
CDR3aa: CASSKQGTQPQHF
CDR3nt: TGTGCCAGCAGTAAACAGGGAACTCAGCCCCAGCATTTT

j_gene: TRBJ1-2
abundance: -
d_gene: -
v_gene: TRBV7-9
CDR3aa: CASSPRAGVDGYTF
CDR3nt: TGTGCCAGCAGCCCCAGGGCAGGGGTAGATGGCTACACCTTC

j_gene: TRBJ1-5
abundance: -
d_gene: -
v_gene: TRBV10-3
CDR3aa: CAISEPVGPQHF
CDR3nt: TGTGCCATCAGTGAGCCCGTTGGGCCCCAGCATTTT

j_gene: TRBJ2-7
abundance: few
d_gene: -
v_gene: TRBV14
CDR3aa: CASSQLPGYEQYF
CDR3nt: TGTGCCAGCAGCCAACTCCCGGGCTACGAGCAGTACTTC

j_gene: TRBJ1-3
abundance: many
d_gene: TRBD1
v_gene: TRBV2
CDR3aa: CASSVFPRRQGYSGNTIYF
CDR3nt: TGTGCCAGCAGTGTTTTCCCCCGCCGACAGGGGTACTCTGGAAACACCATATATTTT

j_gene: TRBJ1-1
abundance: many
d_gene: TRBD1
v_gene: TRBV5-1
CDR3aa: CASVSETGTSGNTEAFF
CDR3nt: TGCGCCAGCGTCTCAGAGACAGGGACTTCCGGAAACACTGAAGCTTTCTTT

j_gene: TRBJ2-5
abundance: few
d_gene: -
v_gene: TRBV9
CDR3aa: CASSSRDSGSQETQYF
CDR3nt: TGTGCCAGCAGCTCCAGGGATAGTGGGAGCCAAGAGACCCAGTACTTC

j_gene: TRBJ2-3
abundance: many
d_gene: -
v_gene: TRBV29-1
CDR3aa: CSAPWLATQYF
CDR3nt: TGCAGCGCCCCTTGGCTAGCTACGCAGTATTTT

j_gene: TRBJ1-6
abundance: many
d_gene: -
v_gene: TRBV12-3/TRBV12-4
CDR3aa: CASSLHRNSPLHF
CDR3nt: TGTGCCAGCAGTTTACACCGTAATTCACCCCTCCACTTT

j_gene: TRBJ2-2
abundance: many
d_gene: TRBD2
v_gene: TRBV20-1
CDR3aa: CSAWSLAGNTGELFF
CDR3nt: TGCAGTGCTTGGTCACTAGCGGGAAACACCGGGGAGCTGTTTTTT

j_gene: TRBJ2-1
abundance: many
d_gene: -
v_gene: TRBV28
CDR3aa: CASLFYNEQFF
CDR3nt: TGTGCCAGTCTTTTTTACAATGAGCAGTTCTTC

j_gene: TRBJ1-1
abundance: many
d_gene: -
v_gene: TRBV12-3/TRBV12-4
CDR3aa: CASSLDLGGNTEAFF
CDR3nt: TGTGCCAGCAGTCTCGACTTGGGGGGGAACACTGAAGCTTTCTTT

j_gene: TRBJ2-1
abundance: -
d_gene: TRBD1
v_gene: TRBV20-1
CDR3aa: CSARAYPGQGPNEQFF
CDR3nt: TGCAGTGCTAGAGCGTACCCGGGACAGGGCCCCAATGAGCAGTTCTTC

j_gene: TRBJ2-1
abundance: -
d_gene: -
v_gene: TRBV10-1
CDR3aa: CASSERGTEQFF
CDR3nt: TGCGCCAGCAGTGAACGGGGGACTGAGCAGTTCTTC

j_gene: TRBJ2-1
abundance: many
d_gene: -
v_gene: TRBV2
CDR3aa: CASRPSVEQFF
CDR3nt: TGTGCCAGCCGCCCTAGCGTCGAGCAGTTCTTC

j_gene: TRBJ2-5
abundance: many
d_gene: TRBD2
v_gene: TRBV20-1
CDR3aa: CSGPLAGAFQETQYF
CDR3nt: TGCAGTGGCCCACTAGCGGGGGCCTTCCAAGAGACCCAGTACTTC

j_gene: TRBJ1-5
abundance: -
d_gene: -
v_gene: TRBV4-1
CDR3aa: CASSQAKGGTGWGNQPQHF
CDR3nt: TGCGCCAGCAGCCAAGCTAAGGGGGGAACCGGATGGGGTAATCAGCCCCAGCATTTT

j_gene: TRBJ2-7
abundance: many
d_gene: -
v_gene: TRBV6-1
CDR3aa: CASSEYGSGSYEQYF
CDR3nt: TGTGCCAGCAGTGAATATGGTAGCGGATCCTACGAGCAGTACTTC

j_gene: TRBJ1-1
abundance: few
d_gene: -
v_gene: TRBV15
CDR3aa: CATSSVTGTKNTEAFF
CDR3nt: TGTGCCACCAGCAGCGTAACCGGGACAAAAAACACTGAAGCTTTCTTT

j_gene: TRBJ1-5
abundance: many
d_gene: TRBD1
v_gene: TRBV27
CDR3aa: CASSPSRQGNNQPQHF
CDR3nt: TGTGCCAGCAGTCCATCTAGACAGGGAAACAATCAGCCCCAGCATTTT

j_gene: TRBJ2-7
abundance: -
d_gene: TRBD2
v_gene: TRBV27
CDR3aa: CASRVAGNSYEQYF
CDR3nt: TGTGCCAGCAGGGTAGCGGGAAACTCCTACGAGCAGTACTTC

j_gene: TRBJ2-7
abundance: many
d_gene: TRBD1
v_gene: TRBV5-1
CDR3aa: CASSLYRGSAYEQYF
CDR3nt: TGCGCCAGCAGCTTGTACAGGGGTAGCGCCTACGAGCAGTACTTC

j_gene: TRBJ2-2
abundance: many
d_gene: TRBD1
v_gene: TRBV5-6
CDR3aa: CASGDRRDTGELFF
CDR3nt: TGTGCCAGCGGGGACAGGCGAGACACCGGGGAGCTGTTTTTT

j_gene: TRBJ1-1
abundance: -
d_gene: -
v_gene: TRBV18
CDR3aa: CASSGTVGAMNTEAFF
CDR3nt: TGTGCCAGCTCCGGAACGGTGGGAGCCATGAACACTGAAGCTTTCTTT

j_gene: TRBJ2-3
abundance: -
d_gene: TRBD2
v_gene: TRBV5-1
CDR3aa: CASSLEASGGLSPSTDTQYF
CDR3nt: TGCGCCAGCAGCTTGGAGGCTAGCGGGGGGCTTAGTCCTAGCACAGATACGCAGTATTTT

j_gene: TRBJ1-2
abundance: -
d_gene: TRBD1
v_gene: TRBV24-1
CDR3aa: CATSDPGTGTGDGYTF
CDR3nt: TGTGCCACCAGTGACCCCGGGACAGGGACGGGCGATGGCTACACCTTC

j_gene: TRBJ1-2
abundance: many
d_gene: -
v_gene: TRBV6-1
CDR3aa: CASTAGQINYGYTF
CDR3nt: TGTGCCAGCACGGCAGGACAGATTAACTATGGCTACACCTTC

j_gene: TRBJ2-3
abundance: -
d_gene: TRBD1
v_gene: TRBV12-3/TRBV12-4
CDR3aa: CASRDRGGADTRYF
CDR3nt: TGTGCCAGCAGGGACAGGGGAGGTGCAGATACGCGATATTTT

j_gene: TRBJ1-5
abundance: many
d_gene: TRBD1
v_gene: TRBV5-1
CDR3aa: CASSLEGAGGNQPQHF
CDR3nt: TGCGCCAGCAGCTTGGAGGGGGCCGGGGGCAATCAGCCCCAGCATTTT

j_gene: TRBJ2-7
abundance: -
d_gene: -
v_gene: TRBV7-2
CDR3aa: CASSSFSYEQYF
CDR3nt: TGTGCCAGCAGCTCATTCTCCTACGAGCAGTACTTC

j_gene: TRBJ1-2
abundance: many
d_gene: TRBD1
v_gene: TRBV28
CDR3aa: CASSSPSRGRNYGYTF
CDR3nt: TGTGCCAGCAGTTCCCCCTCCAGGGGGCGAAACTATGGCTACACCTTC

j_gene: TRBJ2-1
abundance: -
d_gene: TRBD2
v_gene: TRBV11-3
CDR3aa: CASSLTDFSGGYNEQFF
CDR3nt: TGTGCCAGCAGCTTGACTGACTTTAGCGGGGGCTACAATGAGCAGTTCTTC